One sample yielded the 24 T cell receptor beta chains listed below, sequenced in a study of T cells after yellow fever vaccination. TCRdb processed the 5' RACE reads anew with MiXCR; each CDR3 protein has one entry. The table includes about 400,000 distinct CDR3 sequences, more than 5.5% detected once. The source was PBMCs, collected 5 days after the yellow fever booster vaccination. These receptors all come from a man aged 25-45 years who received the YFV17D yellow fever vaccine.

The rearrangement links TRBV24-1 to TRBJ2-3; TRBD1 matches at 10 bases. CDR3 size: 17 residues. Germline values: CDR1 KGHDR, CDR2 SFDVKD. Losses at the gene ends were 2 bases for V and 2 bases for J; bases not matched to a gene: 6. CDR3 bases: TGTGCCACCAGTGATTCTCCTGACAGGGGGCCCACAGATACGCAGTATTTT. This translates into CATSDSPDRGPTDTQYF.

In its sample, this clonotype was seen a few times. This chain joins TRBV20-1 and TRBJ2-7; D is possibly TRBD2 (7 bases). Trimming shortened V by 3 bases and J by 6 bases, and 18 bases separated the two germline ends. The CDR3 extends over 14 amino acids. Germline V gene data show CDR1 as DFQATT and CDR2 as SNEGSKA (reference sequence). CDR3 DNA sequence: TGCAGTGCTAGCGGGGGGCTGGGGGTCGGCGAGCAGTACTTC. Residues: CSASGGLGVGEQYF.

A few counts support this clonotype. The V call is TRBV20-1, the J call TRBJ2-3; 8 nucleotides match TRBD2. CDR1 is DFQATT and CDR2 is SNEGSKA in the germline V gene (reference sequence). V lost 1 base, J lost 1 base, and 4 bases stayed unmatched. The CDR3 is 15 residues long. The CDR3 region has the DNA TGCAGTGCTAGAGCACCGACTAGCGGCACAGATACGCAGTATTTT. Its translation is CSARAPTSGTDTQYF.

Comments on this clonotype: One end of the junction is discordant with germline, which a read error may explain. The chain employs TRBV20-1 and TRBJ2-3; 7 nucleotides line up with TRBD2. This CDR3 has 16 residues. Germline-derived CDR1 and CDR2 are DFQATT and SNEGSKA (reference sequence). CDR3 residues: CSARDYAGVGTDTKYF. For the CDR3, the DNA is TGCAGTGCTAGAGATTACGCGGGAGTAGGTACAGATACGAAGTATTTT.

There are many counts of this clonotype. The CDR3 sequence: CSLGGYNEQFF. DNA of the CDR3: TGCAGCTTAGGGGGCTACAATGAGCAGTTCTTC. V gene TRBV29-1 combines with J gene TRBJ2-1; D might be TRBD1 (6 bases). Germline CDR1 SQVTM, CDR2 ANQGSEA. V was trimmed by 8 bases and J by 3 bases, leaving 8 bases between them. This CDR3 has 11 residues.

The chain uses TRBV7-2 and TRBJ2-3, with TRBD2 matching 10 bases. CDR3 size: 16 residues. With V trimmed by 3 bases and J by 2 bases, 5 bases remained unmatched. Looked up from germline, CDR1 is SGHTA and CDR2 is FQGNSA. The DNA of the CDR3 is TGTGCCAGCAGCTTGAGAGCGGGAGGGGTCACAGATACGCAGTATTTT. Amino acid sequence: CASSLRAGGVTDTQYF.

A few counts support this clonotype. The gene calls are TRBV21-1 and TRBJ2-7; the table's TRBD1 call for D was not verified on the DNA. TRBV21-1 has pseudogene status. This CDR3 is 20 amino acids long. This CDR3 is CASSHSFLSTGGEMCPEQYF. The CDR3 DNA sequence: TGTGCCAGCAGCCATTCTTTCCTATCGACAGGGGGCGAGATGTGCCCCGAGCAGTACTTC.

The J gene is TRBJ1-1, the V gene TRBV20-1; the D gene is possibly TRBD1 (5 bases). CDR3 length: 12 residues. Germline V gives CDR1 DFQATT, CDR2 SNEGSKA (reference sequence). The V end was cut by 1 base, the J end by 6 bases, with 9 bases between. The CDR3 reads CSARARVAEAFF. In DNA, the CDR3 is TGCAGTGCTAGAGCCAGGGTCGCTGAAGCTTTCTTT.

This clonotype was picked up many times. The chain carries TRBV29-1 and TRBJ2-7; D is ambiguous. CDR1 is SQVTM, CDR2 ANQGSEA, per germline. The CDR3 runs to 14 residues. Trimming shortened V by 3 bases and J by 3 bases, and 15 bases separated the two germline ends. DNA for the CDR3: TGCAGCGTTGAGTACGGTTCTGGAAGCTACGAGCAGTACTTC. It encodes CSVEYGSGSYEQYF.

This clonotype was counted only a few times. The V and J genes are TRBV3-1 and TRBJ2-1; D gene uncertain. V was trimmed by 5 bases and J by 10 bases, leaving 15 bases between them. Germline V CDR1 and CDR2: LGHDT, YNNKEL (reference sequence). CDR3 size: 13 residues. The CDR3 sequence is CASSKGRVGEQFF. The CDR3 bases are TGTGCCAGCAGCAAAGGGCGTGTAGGGGAGCAGTTCTTC.

V usage is TRBV7-2 and J usage is TRBJ1-3, with D possibly being TRBD1 (5 bases). V lost 6 bases and J lost 3, with 12 bases in between. Germline assignment: CDR1 SGHTA and CDR2 FQGNSA. CDR3 length: 14 amino acids. The CDR3 sequence: CASRTIGVGNTIYF. The CDR3 region has the DNA TGTGCCAGCAGAACGATAGGGGTTGGAAACACCATATATTTT.

The chain links TRBV7-9 to TRBJ2-2; D not certain. This CDR3 has 14 amino acids. Germline-derived CDR1 and CDR2 are SEHNR and FQNEAQ (reference sequence). With 2 bases removed from V and 4 bases from J, the gap between germline ends came to 8 bases. The CDR3 sequence is CASSLKGITGELFF. The CDR3 DNA reads TGTGCCAGCAGCTTAAAAGGGATCACCGGGGAGCTGTTTTTT. The full variable domain, in which reference TRBV7-9 and TRBJ2-2 provide the parts outside the CDR3, is DTGVSQNPRHKITKRGQNVTFRCDPISEHNRLYWYRQTLGQGPEFLTYFQNEAQLEKSRLLSDRFSAERPKGSFSTLEIQRTEQGDSAMYLCASSLKGITGELFFGEGSRLTVL.

This clonotype was recorded a few times. The chain has TRBV12-3 or TRBV12-4 and TRBJ2-6; 7 positions agree with TRBD1. The CDR3 is 21 residues long. Losses at the gene ends were 3 bases for V and 0 bases for J; bases not matched to a gene: 17. The CDR3 is CASSFVVGTVDRDSGANVLTF. Written as DNA, the CDR3 is TGTGCCAGCAGTTTCGTAGTCGGTACAGTTGACAGGGACTCTGGGGCCAACGTCCTGACTTTC.

This clonotype has a handful of counts. V gene TRBV20-1 combines with J gene TRBJ2-2; 7 bases map to TRBD2. The CDR3 has 15 residues. Germline CDR1 is DFQATT and CDR2 is SNEGSKA (reference sequence). Trimming took 0 bases from V and 4 from J; bases not matched to a gene: 5. The CDR3: CSARDPREGTGELFF. Here the CDR3 DNA reads TGCAGTGCTAGAGATCCCAGGGAGGGCACCGGGGAGCTGTTTTTT.

Ten or more counts support this clonotype. V and J are TRBV27 and TRBJ2-1, with D possibly TRBD1 on 6 matching bases. V was shortened by 6 bases and J by 0 bases, with 12 bases between the two germline ends. Germline V lookup: CDR1 MNHEY, CDR2 SMNVEV (reference sequence). CDR3 length: 15 amino acids. The CDR3 reads CASSQDRSSYNEQFF. The DNA of the CDR3 is TGTGCCAGCAGCCAAGACAGGAGCTCCTACAATGAGCAGTTCTTC.

This clonotype appeared many times. The rearrangement joins TRBV7-2 to TRBJ2-3; perhaps TRBD2 as D (5 bases). Trimming shortened V by 4 bases and J by 6 bases, and 17 bases separated the two germline ends. From germline, CDR1 is SGHTA and CDR2 FQGNSA. The length of the CDR3 is 15 residues. CDR3 amino acids: CASSYHPRAGDTQYF. The CDR3 bases are TGTGCCAGCAGCTATCACCCGAGGGCTGGGGATACGCAGTATTTT.

Many counts were recorded for this clonotype. The V call is TRBV20-1, the J call TRBJ1-2, with unresolved D. The germline gives CDR1 DFQATT, CDR2 SNEGSKA (reference sequence). The CDR3 totals 16 residues. V gave up 6 bases and J gave up 5 bases, with 25 bases separating them. The CDR3 nucleotides are TGCAGTGCCGCGTCGTATGACCAACCGGGAAGGTATGGCTACACCTTC. Translation gives CSAASYDQPGRYGYTF.

There are a few counts of this clonotype. In DNA form, the CDR3 reads TGCAGTGCTAGAGAGGGGACAGCTAACACAGATACGCAGTATTTT. It is translated as CSAREGTANTDTQYF. This chain connects TRBV20-1 to TRBJ2-3; 7 bases line up with TRBD1. V lost 0 bases, J lost 2 bases, and 5 bases stayed unmatched. CDR1 is DFQATT, CDR2 SNEGSKA, per germline (reference sequence). The CDR3 contains 15 residues.

The V call is TRBV25-1, the J call TRBJ1-6; maybe TRBD1 (6 bases). Germline CDR1 and CDR2: MGHDK and SYGVNS. Trimming took off 6 bases at V and 7 bases at J, with 16 bases between the two ends. The CDR3 consists of 15 residues. Here the CDR3 DNA reads TGTGCCAGCAGCGGTTGGGGGCTAGGGAATTCACCCCTCCACTTT. It translates to CASSGWGLGNSPLHF.

V gene TRBV20-1 combines with J gene TRBJ1-3; D is undetermined. Germline-derived CDR1 and CDR2 are DFQATT and SNEGSKA (reference sequence). This CDR3 is built from 11 residues. V shed 6 bases and J shed 16 bases, with 19 bases lying between them. This chain's CDR3 is CSAHSGNTLYF. The CDR3 DNA is TGCAGTGCCCATTCCGGAAACACCCTTTATTTT.

V is TRBV12-3 or TRBV12-4 and J is TRBJ2-1, with D possibly matching TRBD1 (6 bases). V was trimmed by 8 bases and J by 0 bases, leaving 11 bases between them. The CDR3 loop spans 14 amino acids. CDR3 amino acids: CASFTGISYNEQFF. The CDR3, as DNA: TGTGCCAGCTTTACAGGGATCTCCTACAATGAGCAGTTCTTC.

This clonotype has a count of ten or more. V gene TRBV20-1 combines with J gene TRBJ2-7; D possibly corresponds to TRBD2 (7 bases). This CDR3 region has 12 residues. Germline values: CDR1 DFQATT, CDR2 SNEGSKA (reference sequence). Trimming left V 6 bases short and J 1 base short, with 10 bases between. Here the CDR3 DNA reads TGCAGTGCCAAGGGGGGGTCCTACGAGCAGTACTTC. Translating gives CSAKGGSYEQYF.

This clonotype was seen ten or more times. The J gene is TRBJ2-1, the V gene TRBV9; 7 nucleotides line up with TRBD2. The CDR3 is made up of 15 amino acids. J lost 5 bases, V lost 4 bases, and 9 bases had no gene match. Germline V CDR1 and CDR2: SGDLS, YYNGEE. The CDR3 coding sequence is TGTGCCAGCAGCCCCCGGGTGGGAGGGCACAATGAGCAGTTCTTC. This gives the protein CASSPRVGGHNEQFF.

The V and J genes are TRBV27 and TRBJ2-5, with a weak D call TRBD2 (7 bases). CDR3 length: 15 amino acids. The germline V gene has CDR1 MNHEY and CDR2 SMNVEV (reference sequence). Trimming pared 6 bases from V and 0 bases from J, leaving 14 bases between. In DNA, the CDR3 is TGTGCCAGCAGCAGCGGGACAACTAACCAAGAGACCCAGTACTTC. Its protein product is CASSSGTTNQETQYF.